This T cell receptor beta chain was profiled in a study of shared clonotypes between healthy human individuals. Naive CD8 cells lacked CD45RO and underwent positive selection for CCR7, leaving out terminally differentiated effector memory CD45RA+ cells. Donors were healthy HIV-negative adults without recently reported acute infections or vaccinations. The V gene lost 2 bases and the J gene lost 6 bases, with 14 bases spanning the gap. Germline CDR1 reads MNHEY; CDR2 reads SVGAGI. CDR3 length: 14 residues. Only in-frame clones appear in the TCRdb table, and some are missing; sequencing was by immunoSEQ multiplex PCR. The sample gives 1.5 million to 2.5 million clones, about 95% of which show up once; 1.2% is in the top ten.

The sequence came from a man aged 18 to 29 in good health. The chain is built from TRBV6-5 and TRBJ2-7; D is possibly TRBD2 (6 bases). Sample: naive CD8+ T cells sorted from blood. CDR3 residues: CASSYTGPGGEQYF. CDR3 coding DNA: TGTGCCAGCAGTTACACGGGACCCGGGGGCGAGCAGTACTTC.